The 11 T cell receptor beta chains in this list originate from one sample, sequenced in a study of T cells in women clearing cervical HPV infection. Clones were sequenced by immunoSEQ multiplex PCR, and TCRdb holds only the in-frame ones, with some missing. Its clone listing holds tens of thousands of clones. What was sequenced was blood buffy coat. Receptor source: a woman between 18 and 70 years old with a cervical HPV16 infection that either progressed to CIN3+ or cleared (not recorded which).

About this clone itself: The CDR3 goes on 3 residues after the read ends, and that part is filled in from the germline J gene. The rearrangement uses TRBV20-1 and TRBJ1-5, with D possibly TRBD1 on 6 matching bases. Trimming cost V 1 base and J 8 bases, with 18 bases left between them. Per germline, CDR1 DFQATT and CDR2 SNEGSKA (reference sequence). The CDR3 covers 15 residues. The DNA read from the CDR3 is TGCAGTGCTAGAGGGGGAGGGGGTCCGCGGGAGCCC. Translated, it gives CSARGGGGPREP. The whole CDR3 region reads CSARGGGGPREPQHF.

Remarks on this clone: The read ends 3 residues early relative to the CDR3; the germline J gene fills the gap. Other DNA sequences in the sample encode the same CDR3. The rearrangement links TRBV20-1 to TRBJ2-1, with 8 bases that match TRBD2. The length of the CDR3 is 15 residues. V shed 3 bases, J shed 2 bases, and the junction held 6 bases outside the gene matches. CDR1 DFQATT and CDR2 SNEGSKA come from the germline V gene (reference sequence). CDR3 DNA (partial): TGCAGTGCTAGCTCACCCGGGGGGGCCTACAATGAG. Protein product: CSASSPGGAYNE. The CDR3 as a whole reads CSASSPGGAYNEQFF.

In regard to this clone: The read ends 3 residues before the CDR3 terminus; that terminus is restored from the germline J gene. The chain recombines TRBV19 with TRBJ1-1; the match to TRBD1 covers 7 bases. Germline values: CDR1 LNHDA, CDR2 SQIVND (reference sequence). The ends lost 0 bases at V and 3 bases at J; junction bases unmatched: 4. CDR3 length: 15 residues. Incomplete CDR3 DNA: TGTGCCAGTAGTATAGAACCGGGACAGTACACTGAA. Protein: CASSIEPGQYTE. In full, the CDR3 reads CASSIEPGQYTEAFF.

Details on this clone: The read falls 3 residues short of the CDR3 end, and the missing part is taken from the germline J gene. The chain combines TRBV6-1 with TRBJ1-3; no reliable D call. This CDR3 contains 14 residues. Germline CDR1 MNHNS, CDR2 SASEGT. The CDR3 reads CASSEPYPGRGIYF. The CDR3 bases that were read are TGTGCCAGCAGTGAACCCTACCCCGGGCGCGGG.

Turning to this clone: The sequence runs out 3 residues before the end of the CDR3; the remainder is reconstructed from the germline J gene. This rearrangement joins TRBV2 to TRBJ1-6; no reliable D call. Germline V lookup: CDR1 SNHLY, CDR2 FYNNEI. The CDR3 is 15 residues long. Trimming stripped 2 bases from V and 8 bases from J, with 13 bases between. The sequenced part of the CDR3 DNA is TGTGCCAGCAGTGAACGGGGTCTGTCTCATTCACCC. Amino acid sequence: CASSERGLSHSP. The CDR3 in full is CASSERGLSHSPLHF.

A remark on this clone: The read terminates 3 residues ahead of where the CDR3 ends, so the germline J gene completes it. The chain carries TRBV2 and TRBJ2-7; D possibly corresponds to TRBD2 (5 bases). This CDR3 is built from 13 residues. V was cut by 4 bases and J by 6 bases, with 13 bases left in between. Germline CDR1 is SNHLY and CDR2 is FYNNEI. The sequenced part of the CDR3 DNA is TGTGCCAGCAGTGTGCAGGTTCGGGGCGAG. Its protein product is CASSVQVRGE. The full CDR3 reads CASSVQVRGEQYF.

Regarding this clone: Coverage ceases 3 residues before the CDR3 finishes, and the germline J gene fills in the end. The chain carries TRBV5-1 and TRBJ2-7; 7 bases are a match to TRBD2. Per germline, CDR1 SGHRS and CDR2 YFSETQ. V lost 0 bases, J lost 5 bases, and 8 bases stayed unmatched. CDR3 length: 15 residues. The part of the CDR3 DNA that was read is TGCGCCAGCAGCTTGGACCGGACTAGTTTCCACGAG. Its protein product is CASSLDRTSFHE. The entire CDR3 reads CASSLDRTSFHEQYF.

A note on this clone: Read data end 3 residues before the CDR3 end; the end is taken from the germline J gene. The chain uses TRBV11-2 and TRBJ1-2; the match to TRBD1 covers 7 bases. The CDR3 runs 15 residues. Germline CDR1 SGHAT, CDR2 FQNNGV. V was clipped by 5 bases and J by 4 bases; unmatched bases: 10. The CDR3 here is CASSTRQGTFYGYTF. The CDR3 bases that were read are TGTGCCAGCAGCACCAGACAGGGCACATTCTATGGC.

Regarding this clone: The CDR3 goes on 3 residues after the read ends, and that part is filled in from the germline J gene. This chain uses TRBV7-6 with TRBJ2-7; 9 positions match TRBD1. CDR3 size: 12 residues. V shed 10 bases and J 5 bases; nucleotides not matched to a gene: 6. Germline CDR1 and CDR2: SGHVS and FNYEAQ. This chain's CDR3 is CATGTGMDEQYF. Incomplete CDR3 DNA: TGTGCCACCGGGACAGGGATGGACGAG.

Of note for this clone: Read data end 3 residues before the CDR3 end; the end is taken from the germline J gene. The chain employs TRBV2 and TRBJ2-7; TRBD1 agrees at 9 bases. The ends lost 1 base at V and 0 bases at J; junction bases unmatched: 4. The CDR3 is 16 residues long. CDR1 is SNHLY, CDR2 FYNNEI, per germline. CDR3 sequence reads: CASSEGDRDFSYEQYF. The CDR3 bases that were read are TGTGCCAGCAGTGAAGGGGACAGGGACTTCTCCTACGAG.

The CDR3: CASSLLERQPYEQYF. The sequenced part of the CDR3 DNA is TGCGCCAGCAGCTTGTTAGAACGACAGCCCTACGAG. The V and J genes are TRBV5-1 and TRBJ2-7, with D possibly TRBD1 on 5 matching bases. The read terminates 3 residues ahead of where the CDR3 ends, so the germline J gene completes it. Germline CDR1 and CDR2: SGHRS and YFSETQ. Between the trimmed V and J ends, which lost 1 base and 2 bases, there was a span of 13 bases. The CDR3 contains 15 residues.